This T cell receptor beta chain was identified during a study of radiation and T cells in renal cell carcinoma (TCRdb year 2020). Looking at the study overall: The samples were drawn from a clinical trial, where primary renal cell carcinomas were treated with 15 Gy of stereotactic body radiation therapy and then removed by nephrectomy 4 weeks afterward. In total, roughly 52 samples, comprising 26 tumors and some 27 peripheral blood samples, were subjected to TCR beta sequencing. In the 53 samples combined, around 3.9 million unique CDR3 nucleotide sequences were found, encoding 3,000,000 or so unique CDR3 amino acid sequences.

The CDR3 starts with the cysteine, ends with the phenylalanine, and has 11 residues. Only the CDR3 region is kept as DNA, spanning 33 bases read in frame from base 1. V and J are truncated by 7 bases and 7 bases respectively, leaving an intervening sequence of 8 bases. As encoded in the germline V gene, CDR1 is MNHEY while CDR2 is SVGAGI. What the research found in general, with its limitations: The single-armed trial design could not address effects of radiation dose or scheduling on the TCR repertoire. Dynamics of the blood repertoire were not tracked past 4 weeks after treatment. No pretreatment tumor biopsies were available, so the baseline intratumoral presence of clonotypes could not be determined. In blood, the top tumor clonotypes increased from baseline to 2 weeks after radiation and then shrank by 4 weeks, which suggests a temporary expansion of tumor-resident clones.

TCR beta libraries were generated from genomic DNA with the immunoSEQ kit, following the manufacturer's recommendations. To prepare libraries, a first multiplex PCR with proprietary primers was run, followed by a second PCR that added unique barcodes, and a bead cleanup was done after each round. Each sample batch included a kit-provided positive control reaction and a negative control reaction. The final libraries were assessed on an Agilent 4200 TapeStation D1000 ScreenTape, pooled by volume, and quantified by qPCR. Sequencing was performed on an Illumina NextSeq500 using a MidOutput 150-cycle cartridge, with 156 Read1 cycles, 15 Index1 cycles, and the kit custom primers. The pooled library was loaded at 1.0 pM with an approximately 21% PhiX control spike-in. The authors' pipeline ran thus. Vendor-processed data were analyzed in R, and a clonotype was defined as all T cells sharing the same CDR3 nucleotide sequence. For clone abundance analyses, frequencies were normalized to the 10,000 most abundant clones in each sample. Public T cell clones, which averaged fewer than five per sample, were removed prior to analysis. An abundance difference of at least 32-fold between compartments was the criterion for calling clonotypes tumor-enriched or baseline blood-enriched. A beta-binomial differential abundance model was used to identify clonotypes that expanded or contracted between blood time points. The Baroni-Urbani and Buser coefficient was used to measure tumor-blood repertoire similarity, and groups were compared with two-tailed Wilcoxon tests in R. The table was pulled from immuneACCESS by TCRdb, which kept in-frame rearrangements only. Such tables lose some clones; where checked, under half of the loss comes from unresolved V genes, and the rest has no known cause. V, J and clone size reflect that table, while D and trimming were determined from the DNA. Counted in this sample were 150,000 or so clones; 88% of them appeared once. Around 4% of the sample rests with the top ten.

The sample's time point label, decoded: baseline pretreatment blood. The treatment or condition label here, explained by the study, means: 15 Gy SBRT to primary tumor, nephrectomy 4 weeks later. To follow tumor-enriched clonotypes, serial peripheral blood was collected from radiation-treated patients at baseline and at 2 weeks and 4 weeks after SBRT. Renal cell carcinoma with clear cell pathology was present in all patients. The QIAamp DNA Blood Mini Kit (Qiagen) was used to prepare genomic DNA for TCR sequencing. Only samples passing all quality control checks were included in the analyses. Comments on this clone: Its specific antigen is unknown. It has no much larger one-base neighbor in the sample; base qualities were not kept.

The receptor was derived from a woman in her 70s with renal cell carcinoma. The V and J genes are TRBV6-5 and TRBJ2-1; TRBD1 could be the D gene, as 5 bases match. Specimen: blood, collected from a patient whose treatment included radiotherapy and nephrectomy. CDR3 reads: CASKKGNEQFF. In nucleotides, the sequence is TGTGCCAGCAAAAAGGGGAATGAGCAGTTCTTC.